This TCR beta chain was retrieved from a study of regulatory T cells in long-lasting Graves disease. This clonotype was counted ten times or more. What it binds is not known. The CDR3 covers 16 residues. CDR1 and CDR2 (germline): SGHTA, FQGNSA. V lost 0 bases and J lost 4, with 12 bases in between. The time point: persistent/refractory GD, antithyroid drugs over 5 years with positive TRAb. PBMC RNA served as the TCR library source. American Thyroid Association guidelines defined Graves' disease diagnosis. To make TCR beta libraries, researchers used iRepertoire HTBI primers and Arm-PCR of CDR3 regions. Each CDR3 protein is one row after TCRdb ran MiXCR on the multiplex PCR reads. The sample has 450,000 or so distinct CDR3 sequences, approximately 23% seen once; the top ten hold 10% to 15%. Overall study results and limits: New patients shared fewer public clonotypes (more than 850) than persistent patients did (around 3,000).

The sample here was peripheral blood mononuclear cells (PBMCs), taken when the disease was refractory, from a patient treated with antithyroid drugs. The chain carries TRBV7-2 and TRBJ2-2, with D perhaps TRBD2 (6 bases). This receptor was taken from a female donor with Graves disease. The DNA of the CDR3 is TGTGCCAGCAGCTTAGCAGCGGGCCTGAGCACCGGGGAGCTGTTTTTT. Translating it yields CASSLAAGLSTGELFF.